This paragraph covers one TCR beta chain sequence. Its antigen remains unknown. With 60 Vbeta and 13 Jbeta primers, the PCR was carried out. Data came from immunoSEQ multiplex PCR; TCRdb stores just in-frame clones and leaves some out. The sample lists some 160,000 clones, approximately 85% occurring once. The data were obtained in a study of cytomegalovirus exposure and HLA in healthy donors. Study-level points and caveats: Overall, roughly 160 TCR beta chains were annotated as cytomegalovirus-associated. Most TCR beta V segments were productive about 87% or about 30% of the time in an earlier analysis. Likely technical artifact: a cluster of highly shared sequence variants.

The J segment lost 5 bases and the V segment lost 0 bases, leaving 6 bases of the junction unmatched. The CDR3 consists of 16 residues. Germline CDR1 reads SGHRS; CDR2 reads YFSETQ. The clonotype was recovered from a man aged 25 to 40 in good health and CMV-seropositive. The rearrangement links TRBV5-1 to TRBJ2-2; 8 positions match TRBD1. Sequencing used PBMCs. CDR3 amino acids: CASSLVGQGITGELFF. DNA for the CDR3: TGCGCCAGCAGCTTGGTAGGACAGGGTATTACCGGGGAGCTGTTTTTT.